The source of this T cell receptor (beta chain) is a study of T-cell memory formation after mild COVID-19. On the study more broadly: Largely donor-specific sequence clusters came from a couple of donors. Findings and limits, study-wide: The study found contracting CD4+ clones mainly in CM and EM and contracting CD8+ clones in EMRA. The study found balanced CD4/CD8 in clones contracting day 15 to 85 and a CD4+ lean in later expanders.

This clonotype was seen a few times. Antigen specificity is unknown. Each CDR3 protein gets one entry after TCRdb re-called the 5' RACE reads with MiXCR. In the table there are 250,000 to 350,000 distinct CDR3 sequences, roughly an eighth of which are singletons. V lost 2 bases and J lost 10; bases outside the gene matches: 4. The CDR3 is 14 residues long. The sequence was collected from a man younger than 30 who had mild COVID-19 (a few samples of this study predate the infection). Cell type and time point are not known. Sequenced input: PBMCs or a T cell subset sorted from them (not recorded which). The genes are TRBV12-3 or TRBV12-4 and TRBJ1-6; 8 bases are a match to TRBD1. In nucleotides, the CDR3 is TGTGCCAGCAGTTTACAGGGGGCAAAGTCACCCCTCCACTTT. It translates to CASSLQGAKSPLHF.